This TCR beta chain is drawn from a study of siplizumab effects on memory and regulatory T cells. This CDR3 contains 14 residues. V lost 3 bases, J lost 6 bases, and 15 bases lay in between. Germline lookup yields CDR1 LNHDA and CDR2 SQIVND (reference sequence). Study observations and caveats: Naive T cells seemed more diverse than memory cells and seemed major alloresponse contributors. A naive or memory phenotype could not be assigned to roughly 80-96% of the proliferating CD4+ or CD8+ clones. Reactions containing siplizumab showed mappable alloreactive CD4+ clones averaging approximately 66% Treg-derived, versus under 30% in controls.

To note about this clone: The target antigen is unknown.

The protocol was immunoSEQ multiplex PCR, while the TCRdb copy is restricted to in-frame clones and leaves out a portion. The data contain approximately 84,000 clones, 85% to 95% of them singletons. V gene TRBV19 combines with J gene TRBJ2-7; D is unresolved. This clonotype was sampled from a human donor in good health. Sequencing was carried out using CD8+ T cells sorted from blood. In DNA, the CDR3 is TGTGCCAGTAGTATGGTGGCGATTAATGGCGAGCAGTACTTC. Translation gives CASSMVAINGEQYF.